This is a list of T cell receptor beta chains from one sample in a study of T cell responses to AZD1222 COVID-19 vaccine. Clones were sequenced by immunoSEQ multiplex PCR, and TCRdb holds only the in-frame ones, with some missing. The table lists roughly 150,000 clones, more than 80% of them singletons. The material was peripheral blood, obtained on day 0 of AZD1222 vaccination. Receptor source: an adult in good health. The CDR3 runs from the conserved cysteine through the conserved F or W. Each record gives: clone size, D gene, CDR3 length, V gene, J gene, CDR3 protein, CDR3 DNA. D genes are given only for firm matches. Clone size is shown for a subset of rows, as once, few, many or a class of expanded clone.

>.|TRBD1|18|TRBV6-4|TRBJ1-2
CASSEWGQGAGSNYGYTF
TGTGCCAGCAGTGAATGGGGCCAGGGGGCCGGCTCTAACTATGGCTACACCTTC
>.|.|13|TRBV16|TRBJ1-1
CASSPAGTTEAFF
TGTGCCAGCAGCCCTGCGGGGACCACTGAAGCTTTCTTT
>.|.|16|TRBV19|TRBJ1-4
CASGNPQGRAREKLFF
TGTGCCAGTGGCAACCCTCAGGGCAGGGCGAGGGAAAAACTGTTTTTT
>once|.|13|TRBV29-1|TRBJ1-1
CSVSGLMNTEAFF
TGCAGCGTGAGTGGACTGATGAACACTGAAGCTTTCTTT
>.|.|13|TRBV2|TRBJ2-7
CASSVRQGNEQYF
TGTGCCAGCAGTGTACGGCAGGGGAACGAGCAGTACTTC
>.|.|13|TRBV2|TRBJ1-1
CASSEAGVGEAFF
TGTGCCAGCAGTGAAGCAGGGGTGGGTGAAGCTTTCTTT
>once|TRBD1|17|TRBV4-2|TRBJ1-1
CASSQDGTGEVNTEAFF
TGTGCCAGCAGCCAAGATGGGACAGGGGAAGTTAACACTGAAGCTTTCTTT
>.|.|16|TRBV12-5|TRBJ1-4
CASGLVRGGADEKLFF
TGTGCTAGTGGTTTGGTACGCGGGGGTGCAGATGAAAAACTGTTTTTT
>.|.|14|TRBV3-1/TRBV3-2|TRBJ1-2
CASSQGLLNYGYTF
TGTGCCAGCAGCCAAGGGCTCCTGAACTATGGCTACACCTTC
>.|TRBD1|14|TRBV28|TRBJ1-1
CASSSGGADTEAFF
TGTGCCAGCAGTTCAGGGGGGGCGGACACTGAAGCTTTCTTT
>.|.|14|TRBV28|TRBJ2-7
CASSLGQNPGEQYF
TGTGCCAGCAGTTTGGGGCAGAACCCTGGCGAGCAGTACTTC
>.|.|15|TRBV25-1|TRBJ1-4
CASSELGSPGEKLFF
TGTGCCAGCAGTGAACTAGGGTCACCTGGTGAAAAACTGTTTTTT
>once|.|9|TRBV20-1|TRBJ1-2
CSADRRYTF
TGCAGTGCCGACCGTCGCTACACCTTC
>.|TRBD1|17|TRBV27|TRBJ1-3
CASSLLTGGIYGNTIYF
TGTGCCAGCAGTTTATTGACAGGGGGGATATACGGAAACACCATATATTTT
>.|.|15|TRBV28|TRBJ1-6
CASSLKGSHNSPLHF
TGTGCCAGCAGTTTAAAGGGATCCCATAATTCACCCCTCCACTTT
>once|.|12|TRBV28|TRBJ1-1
CASSFVNTEAFF
TGTGCCAGCAGTTTCGTGAACACTGAAGCTTTCTTT
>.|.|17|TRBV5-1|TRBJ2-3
CASRAPSGLGNTDTQYF
TGCGCCAGCAGGGCCCCGAGCGGGCTTGGAAACACAGATACGCAGTATTTT
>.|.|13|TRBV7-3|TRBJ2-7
CASSLEPGLEQYF
TGTGCCAGCAGCCTTGAACCAGGGCTTGAGCAGTACTTC
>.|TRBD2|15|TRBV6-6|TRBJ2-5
CASSYGGGYQETQYF
TGTGCCAGCAGTTATGGGGGGGGATACCAAGAGACCCAGTACTTC
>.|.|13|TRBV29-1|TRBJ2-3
CSVGPRSTDTQYF
TGCAGCGTTGGTCCGCGATCGACAGATACGCAGTATTTT
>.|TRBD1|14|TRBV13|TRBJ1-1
CASSPPGQGAEAFF
TGTGCCAGCAGCCCCCCGGGACAGGGGGCTGAAGCTTTCTTT
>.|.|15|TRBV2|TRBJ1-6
CASSEAGRGNSPLHF
TGTGCCAGCAGTGAAGCAGGCAGGGGAAATTCACCCCTCCACTTT
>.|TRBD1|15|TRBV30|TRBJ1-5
CAWRTGGSSNQPQHF
TGTGCCTGGAGGACAGGGGGCTCAAGCAATCAGCCCCAGCATTTT
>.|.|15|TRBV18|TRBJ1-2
CASSGAGGNNYGYTF
TGTGCCAGCTCAGGGGCCGGGGGTAATAACTATGGCTACACCTTC
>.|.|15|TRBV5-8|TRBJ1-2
CASSLLGASHYGYTF
TGTGCCAGCAGTTTATTAGGGGCGAGTCACTATGGCTACACCTTC